A single sample is the source of the 18 T cell receptor beta chains below, sequenced in a study of Ad26.COV2.S vaccination and SARS-CoV-2 variants. Some clones are missing from TCRdb's copy, which holds only in-frame ones; the method was immunoSEQ multiplex PCR. Altogether a few hundred thousand clones are present, 87% being singletons, with the ten largest covering about 3.4%. Treatment reported: 15 to 20 received Ad26.COV2.S at low or high dose, single or two shots; about five received placebo; per-sample allocation not given. Sampling happened 63 days after the first vaccine or placebo injection. The sample in question was peripheral blood, obtained in a trial of Ad26.COV2.S vaccine versus placebo. These receptors were collected from a person between 18 and 65 years old who received the Ad26.COV2.S COVID-19 vaccine or a placebo.

The V gene is TRBV30, the J gene TRBJ1-2; D not resolved. Germline V gene sequence: CDR1 GTSNPN, CDR2 SVGIG (reference sequence). CDR3 length equals 11 residues. V was shortened by 7 bases and J by 2 bases, with 8 bases between the two germline ends. The CDR3 DNA reads TGTGCCTCCTCAGAAAACTATGGCTACACCTTC. Encoded protein: CASSENYGYTF.

The V gene is TRBV5-1, the J gene TRBJ2-3; 10 positions match TRBD1. Germline V lookup: CDR1 SGHRS, CDR2 YFSETQ. The CDR3 runs to 14 residues. V gave up 4 bases and J gave up 3 bases; unmatched junction bases: 2. The DNA of the CDR3 is TGCGCCAGCAGCGCGGACAGGGGGACAGATACGCAGTATTTT. Its translation is CASSADRGTDTQYF.

The rearrangement joins TRBV30 to TRBJ1-2, with D possibly being TRBD1 (6 bases). This CDR3 spans 12 amino acids. V lost 8 bases to trimming and J lost 3 bases, with 13 bases between them. Germline V gene sequence: CDR1 GTSNPN, CDR2 SVGIG (reference sequence). CDR3 loop: CAAPGTYYGYTF. The CDR3 DNA sequence: TGTGCCGCACCCGGGACATACTATGGCTACACCTTC.

This clone was seen just once. V gene TRBV29-1 combines with J gene TRBJ1-1; possibly TRBD1 for D (6 bases). The germline CDR1 and CDR2 sequences are SQVTM and ANQGSEA. The V gene lost 8 bases and the J gene lost 6 bases, with 16 bases spanning the gap. This CDR3 region has 12 residues. The CDR3 DNA reads TGCAGCACCCGTACAGGGACCGCTGAAGCTTTCTTT. Protein product: CSTRTGTAEAFF.

The J gene is TRBJ2-7, the V gene TRBV18; 8 nucleotides line up with TRBD1. The CDR3 covers 14 residues. Losses at the gene ends were 3 bases for V and 6 bases for J; bases not matched to a gene: 7. Germline V lookup: CDR1 KGHSH, CDR2 LQKENI. CDR3 region: CASSPPGQAGEQYF. The CDR3 DNA follows: TGTGCCAGCTCACCCCCGGGACAGGCCGGCGAGCAGTACTTC.

The V gene is TRBV6-2 or TRBV6-3, the J gene TRBJ1-5; D unresolved. The CDR3 is 12 residues long. Germline V CDR1 and CDR2: MNHEY, SVGEGT. V dropped 3 bases and J dropped 8 bases, with 8 bases sitting between them. The CDR3 DNA reads TGTGCCAGCAGTTATAGTCTCAAGCCCCAGCATTTT. Translation: CASSYSLKPQHF.

The J gene is TRBJ2-1, the V gene TRBV19; 8 bases agree with TRBD2. The CDR3 sequence is 14 residues long. The V and J ends lost 3 bases and 6 bases, in that order; junction bases with no gene match: 4. Looked up from germline, CDR1 is LNHDA and CDR2 is SQIVND (reference sequence). CDR3 coding DNA: TGTGCCAGTAGTATCGGGACTAGTCCCAATGAGCAGTTCTTC. Amino acid sequence: CASSIGTSPNEQFF.

CDR3 region: CASGRRGKDTEAFF. The CDR3, as DNA: TGTGCCAGCGGACGAAGGGGAAAGGACACTGAAGCTTTCTTT. V is TRBV7-9 and J is TRBJ1-1, with D possibly being TRBD1 (5 bases). Trimming removed 8 bases at V and 3 bases at J, with 16 bases between. Germline CDR1 SEHNR, CDR2 FQNEAQ (reference sequence). The CDR3 has 14 amino acids.

This clone was counted once. V gene TRBV5-1 combines with J gene TRBJ2-3; 9 bases map to TRBD2. The germline V gene encodes CDR1 SGHRS and CDR2 YFSETQ. This CDR3 contains 14 residues. V shed 9 bases, J shed 6 bases, and the junction held 11 bases outside the gene matches. The CDR3 DNA sequence: TGCGCCACCCAAGCGGGGGGAGACACTGATACGCAGTATTTT. Its protein is CATQAGGDTDTQYF.

The chain uses TRBV6-5 and TRBJ1-3, with D unclear. There are 15 residues in the CDR3. Germline-derived CDR1 and CDR2 are MNHEY and SVGAGI. V lost 6 bases and J 4 bases, leaving 16 bases between the germline ends. CDR3 nucleotides: TGTGCCAGCAGGGCCGGGCCACAGTCGGGAAACACCATATATTTT. It yields the protein CASRAGPQSGNTIYF.

There are a few counts of this clone. This chain joins TRBV30 and TRBJ2-7; 7 bases match TRBD1. Germline CDR1 GTSNPN, CDR2 SVGIG (reference sequence). The CDR3 totals 11 residues. The J segment lost 11 bases and the V segment lost 0 bases, leaving 4 bases of the junction unmatched. CDR3 bases: TGTGCCTGGAGTGTACTTGGGACAGAGTACTTC. Its translation is CAWSVLGTEYF.

This chain links TRBV14 with TRBJ2-2; D is undetermined. This CDR3 has 16 residues. Per the germline V gene, CDR1 is SGHDN and CDR2 is FVKESK. Trimming cost V 3 bases and J 1 base, with 12 bases left between them. DNA for the CDR3: TGTGCCAGCAGCCACCCCGCCGTGGGGAACACCGGGGAGCTGTTTTTT. Amino acid sequence: CASSHPAVGNTGELFF. Based on the CDR3 plus reference TRBV14 and TRBJ2-2, the full variable domain is EAGVTQFPSHSVIEKGQTVTLRCDPISGHDNLYWYRRVMGKEIKFLLHFVKESKQDESGMPNNRFLAERTGGTYSTLKVQPAELEDSGVYFCASSHPAVGNTGELFFGEGSRLTVL.

This clone was seen a single time. The chain couples TRBV2 to TRBJ1-6, with 7 bases matching TRBD1. Germline-derived CDR1 and CDR2 are SNHLY and FYNNEI. The CDR3 runs to 14 residues. V was clipped by 7 bases and J by 5 bases; unmatched bases: 5. The CDR3 reads CASKAGQHNSPLHF. CDR3 in DNA: TGTGCCAGCAAGGCGGGACAGCATAATTCACCCCTCCACTTT.

This rearrangement joins TRBV7-6 to TRBJ1-5; weak D call: TRBD1 (5 bases). V lost 5 bases to trimming and J lost 4 bases, with 15 bases between them. The CDR3 runs to 15 residues. Germline V gene lookup returns CDR1 SGHVS and CDR2 FNYEAQ. The CDR3 coding sequence is TGTGCCAGCAGCAAGGATAGGGGTCGAAATCAGCCCCAGCATTTT. The encoded protein is CASSKDRGRNQPQHF.

For the CDR3, the DNA is TGTGCCAGCAGCTTCACAGGGTACACTGAAGCTTTCTTT. This gives the protein CASSFTGYTEAFF. This chain links TRBV7-9 with TRBJ1-1; perhaps TRBD1 as D (6 bases). V shed 3 bases and J shed 3 bases, with 8 bases lying between them. Germline lookup yields CDR1 SEHNR and CDR2 FQNEAQ (reference sequence). This CDR3 is 13 amino acids long.

The J gene is TRBJ2-1, the V gene TRBV3-1 (or the pseudogene TRBV3-2); D may be TRBD2 (7 bases). CDR1 is LGHDT, CDR2 YNNKEL, per germline (reference sequence). The CDR3 consists of 15 residues. V dropped 6 bases and J dropped 6 bases, with 18 bases sitting between them. The CDR3 bases are TGTGCCAGCAGACTTAGAGGGGGGGCCTTCAATGAGCAGTTCTTC. Amino acids: CASRLRGGAFNEQFF.

The gene calls are TRBV6-1 and TRBJ1-1; D call uncertain. Trimming cost V 2 bases and J 0 bases, with 10 bases left between them. The CDR3 spans 15 residues. CDR1 is MNHNS, CDR2 SASEGT, per germline. Here the CDR3 DNA reads TGTGCCAGCAGTGAACATACACGGATGAACACTGAAGCTTTCTTT. It yields the protein CASSEHTRMNTEAFF.

The chain uses TRBV9 and TRBJ2-5, with 11 bases matching TRBD2. Germline V gene sequence: CDR1 SGDLS, CDR2 YYNGEE. The CDR3 is 15 amino acids. The ends lost 3 bases at V and 5 bases at J; junction bases unmatched: 6. CDR3 residues: CASSGSGGGSETQYF. CDR3 bases: TGTGCCAGCAGCGGTAGCGGGGGGGGGTCGGAGACCCAGTACTTC.